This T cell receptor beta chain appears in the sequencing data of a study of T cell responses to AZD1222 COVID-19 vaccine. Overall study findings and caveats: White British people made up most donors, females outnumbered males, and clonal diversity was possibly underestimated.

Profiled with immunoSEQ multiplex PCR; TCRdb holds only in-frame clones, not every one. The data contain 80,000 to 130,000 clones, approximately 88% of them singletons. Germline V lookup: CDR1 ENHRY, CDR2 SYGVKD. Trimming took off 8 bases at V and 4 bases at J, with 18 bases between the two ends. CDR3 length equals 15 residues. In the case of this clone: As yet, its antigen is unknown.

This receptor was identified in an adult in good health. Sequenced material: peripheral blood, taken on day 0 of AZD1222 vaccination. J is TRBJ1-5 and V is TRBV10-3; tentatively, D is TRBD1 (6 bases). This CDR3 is CAIGKGGQSNQPQHF. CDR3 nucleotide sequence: TGTGCCATCGGAAAGGGGGGGCAGTCTAATCAGCCCCAGCATTTT.